This T cell receptor beta chain is drawn from a study of blood T cell repertoires in COVID-19. Study in general: Both acute and convalescent COVID-19 samples were obtained from the United States, Italy and Spain. Nucleic acid was either cDNA or gDNA, and it came from T cells, B-cell-depleted T cells, or PBMCs.

This clone has only one observation. Under the authors' procedure: Amplification from reference gene primers served as the basis for estimated nucleated cell counts. Only in-frame clones appear in the TCRdb table, and some are missing; sequencing was by immunoSEQ multiplex PCR. V and J calls and clone size are those listed in that table; D and trimming were worked out from the DNA. This table has under 150,000 clones, around four fifths appearing once. After removal of 0 bases from V and 4 bases from J, the junction contained 5 bases not matched to a gene. The CDR3 contains 15 residues. Germline CDR1 is LGHNA and CDR2 is YSLEER.

The chain links TRBV4-3 to TRBJ2-7, with TRBD1 identical over 8 bases. The origin of this receptor is a man aged 25-40 years with acute or convalescent COVID-19. The sequenced sample was peripheral blood. CDR3 loop: CASSQERTGFYEQYF. CDR3 DNA sequence: TGCGCCAGCAGCCAAGAGAGGACAGGGTTTTACGAGCAGTACTTC.